These 28 T cell receptor beta chains were sequenced from one sample in a study of regulatory T cells in long-lasting Graves disease. Both iRepertoire HTBI primers and Arm-PCR of CDR3 regions were used to build the TCR beta libraries. TCRdb independently ran MiXCR on the multiplex PCR reads; one entry per CDR3 protein. This repertoire shows some 500,000 distinct CDR3 sequences, approximately 12% found once; its top ten account for roughly a tenth. Documented time point: newly diagnosed GD, antithyroid drugs for less than 3 months. There was RNA extracted from PBMCs, and the TCR library was made from it. These data also formed part of another study, on T cells in Graves' hyperthyroidism and ophthalmopathy.

Material: peripheral blood mononuclear cells (PBMCs), obtained at new diagnosis, from a patient treated with antithyroid drugs. These TCRs come from a man aged 25 to 45 with Graves disease.

This clonotype occurred many times. CDR3 residues: CASSVAYEETQYF. CDR3 DNA sequence: TGTGCCAGCAGCGTAGCATACGAAGAGACCCAGTACTTC. The rearrangement links TRBV9 to TRBJ2-5; no reliable D call. Germline V lookup: CDR1 SGDLS, CDR2 YYNGEE. The length of the CDR3 is 13 residues. V dropped 0 bases and J dropped 3 bases, with 6 bases sitting between them.

This clonotype was seen many times. The V gene is TRBV11-2, the J gene TRBJ1-4; 9 bases fit TRBD1. The CDR3 has 12 amino acids. CDR1 SGHAT and CDR2 FQNNGV come from the germline V gene. The V gene end was trimmed by 1 base and the J gene end by 13 bases; junction bases not matched to a gene: 1. The CDR3 DNA follows: TGTGCCAGCAGCTTAGTGGGACAGGGACTGTTTTTT. It specifies CASSLVGQGLFF.

This clonotype was found many times. The J gene is TRBJ2-1, the V gene TRBV29-1, with TRBD2 matching over 7 bases. The V gene's germline CDR1 is SQVTM and CDR2 ANQGSEA. J gave up 2 bases and V 4 bases, and 5 bases lay outside the gene matches. The CDR3 covers 14 residues. CDR3 sequence (DNA): TGCAGCGTTGCTCGGGGGGAGGCCTACAATGAGCAGTTCTTC. It encodes CSVARGEAYNEQFF.

V is TRBV30 and J is TRBJ1-1; D may be TRBD1 (5 bases). V was pared by 1 base and J by 1 base, with 10 bases between. The germline V gene encodes CDR1 GTSNPN and CDR2 SVGIG (reference sequence). CDR3 length: 14 amino acids. The CDR3 loop is CAWSAPGANTEAFF. Written as DNA, the CDR3 is TGTGCCTGGAGTGCTCCCGGGGCGAACACTGAAGCTTTCTTT.

A few counts support this clonotype. The chain combines TRBV5-1 with TRBJ2-7; 9 bases align to TRBD1. Looked up from germline, CDR1 is SGHRS and CDR2 is YFSETQ. With 3 bases clipped from V and 9 bases from J, the junction kept 16 bases outside the gene matches. The CDR3 sequence is 16 residues long. The CDR3 DNA sequence: TGCGCCAGCAGCTCGTACGGACAGGGGCAACTCCTACGGCAGTACTTC. Translation gives CASSSYGQGQLLRQYF. The full variable domain, with the rest looked up from reference TRBV5-1 and TRBJ2-7, is KAGVTQTPRYLIKTRGQQVTLSCSPISGHRSVSWYQQTPGQGLQFLFEYFSETQRNKGNFPGRFSGRQFSNSRSEMNVSTLELGDSALYLCASSSYGQGQLLRQYFGPGTRLTVT.

This chain connects TRBV4-1 to TRBJ2-7; TRBD2 matches at 7 bases. The junction had 9 bases not matched to a gene; V was cut back by 0 bases and J by 4 bases. This CDR3 spans 16 amino acids. In germline, CDR1 is MGHRA, CDR2 YSYEKL. The CDR3 DNA reads TGCGCCAGCAGCCAAGATAACGGCGGGAGTTCGTACGAGCAGTACTTC. It is translated as CASSQDNGGSSYEQYF.

The J gene is TRBJ2-1, the V gene TRBV7-9; possible D gene TRBD1, 6 bases. The end of the DNA fits TRBJ2-5 better, so the J call may be wrong. Germline loops: CDR1 SEHNR, CDR2 FQNEAQ (reference sequence). The CDR3 runs 16 residues. CDR3 in amino acids: CASSHPVDTGMETQYF. The CDR3 DNA reads as TGTGCCAGCAGCCATCCGGTCGACACAGGGATGGAGACCCAGTACTTC.

This clonotype has a count of ten or more. The V and J genes are TRBV3-1 and TRBJ1-1; D gene unclear. The CDR3 runs 13 residues. The germline CDR1 and CDR2 sequences are LGHDT and YNNKEL (reference sequence). V shed 0 bases and J shed 4 bases, with 6 bases lying between them. CDR3: CASSQEQRTEAFF. The CDR3 nucleotides are TGTGCCAGCAGCCAAGAACAGCGCACTGAAGCTTTCTTT.

Notes on this clonotype: A read error is likely here: a far larger clone is one base away. J is TRBJ2-7 and V is TRBV12-3 or TRBV12-4, with D possibly being TRBD1 (5 bases). V lost 7 bases, J lost 2 bases, and 9 bases lay in between. The CDR3 spans 12 residues. This chain's CDR3 is CASTHRTYEQYF. CDR3 sequence (DNA): TGTGCCAGCACCCACAGGACCTACGAGCAGTACTTC.

This clonotype was picked up many times. The rearrangement uses TRBV12-3 or TRBV12-4 and TRBJ2-7; D is perhaps TRBD1 (5 bases). This CDR3 has 12 residues. V gave up 3 bases and J gave up 4 bases, with 7 bases separating them. For the CDR3, the DNA is TGTGCCAGCAGTTTGAGACAGTACGAGCAGTACTTC. Residues: CASSLRQYEQYF.

In its sample, this clonotype was seen a few times. The chain recombines TRBV7-9 with TRBJ2-3, with 9 bases identical to TRBD2. Germline CDR1 is SEHNR and CDR2 is FQNEAQ (reference sequence). This CDR3 spans 15 amino acids. The V segment lost 4 bases and the J segment 3 bases; nucleotides outside the gene matches: 5. The CDR3 loop reads CASSSRRGGTDTQYF. DNA for the CDR3: TGTGCCAGCAGCTCAAGGCGGGGGGGAACAGATACGCAGTATTTT.

Ten or more counts support this clonotype. The chain joins TRBV19 to TRBJ1-2; D is unresolved. The germline V and J ends were trimmed by 7 bases and 0 bases, with 15 bases remaining between them. Germline V gene lookup returns CDR1 LNHDA and CDR2 SQIVND (reference sequence). The CDR3 is 15 residues long. CDR3 sequence (DNA): TGTGCCAGTAAAGAGAGGTCGCCTTCTAACTATGGCTACACCTTC. This encodes CASKERSPSNYGYTF.

This clonotype was counted at least ten times. V is TRBV15 and J is TRBJ2-5, with D possibly called TRBD1 or TRBD2 (5 bases each). From germline, CDR1 is LNHNV and CDR2 YYDKDF (reference sequence). The V and J ends lost 0 bases and 5 bases respectively, with 13 bases between them. The CDR3 is 15 amino acids. The CDR3 reads CATSREGVGSETQYF. Written as DNA, the CDR3 is TGTGCCACCAGCAGAGAGGGGGTGGGTTCGGAGACCCAGTACTTC.

CDR3 in DNA: TGTGCCACCAGCAGAGACCTCACTAGCGTTTACAATGAGCAGTTCTTC. Protein: CATSRDLTSVYNEQFF. The chain combines TRBV15 with TRBJ2-1; the match to TRBD2 covers 7 bases. CDR1 and CDR2 from the germline V gene are LNHNV and YYDKDF (reference sequence). V lost 0 bases and J lost 4; bases outside the gene matches: 6. CDR3 size: 16 residues.

There are a few counts of this clonotype. The J gene is TRBJ2-5, the V gene TRBV15, with no clear D. With 0 bases removed from V and 1 base from J, the gap between germline ends came to 6 bases. The CDR3 is 14 amino acids. Germline V gene data show CDR1 as LNHNV and CDR2 as YYDKDF (reference sequence). In DNA form, the CDR3 reads TGTGCCACCAGCAGAGAGGGGATCCAAGAGACCCAGTACTTC. Protein product: CATSREGIQETQYF.

Ten or more counts support this clonotype. The chain employs TRBV12-3 or TRBV12-4 and TRBJ2-1; 9 positions agree with TRBD2. The CDR3 runs to 16 residues. The trim removed 0 bases at V and 5 bases at J, leaving 5 bases unmatched. CDR3 nucleotides: TGTGCCAGCAGTTTAGCAGGACTAGCGCCTCACAATGAGCAGTTCTTC. Protein sequence: CASSLAGLAPHNEQFF.

The sample holds many counts of this clonotype. The rearrangement links TRBV27 to TRBJ2-7, with TRBD2 matching 10 bases. Germline-derived CDR1 and CDR2 are MNHEY and SMNVEV (reference sequence). This CDR3 is 15 amino acids long. The J segment lost 4 bases and the V segment lost 2 bases, leaving 5 bases of the junction unmatched. CDR3 in amino acids: CASSLEGLAVYEQYF. In nucleotides, the CDR3 is TGTGCCAGCAGTTTAGAAGGACTAGCGGTTTACGAGCAGTACTTC.

This clonotype showed up many times. The chain uses TRBV7-2 and TRBJ2-2, with 10 bases identical to TRBD2. The germline CDR1 and CDR2 sequences are SGHTA and FQGNSA. V was clipped by 1 base and J by 6 bases; unmatched bases: 5. The CDR3 totals 16 residues. The CDR3 loop is CASSLVASGSPGELFF. CDR3 in DNA: TGTGCCAGCAGCTTAGTCGCTAGCGGGAGTCCCGGGGAGCTGTTTTTT.

The chain joins TRBV6-5 to TRBJ1-2; no firm D call. There are 14 residues in the CDR3. Germline V CDR1 and CDR2: MNHEY, SVGAGI. V was clipped by 2 bases and J by 4 bases, with 11 bases between them. The CDR3 DNA reads TGTGCCAGCAGTTACGAGGGAGGCGTCTATGGCTACACCTTC. It encodes CASSYEGGVYGYTF.

This clonotype showed up many times. The chain links TRBV7-9 to TRBJ2-7; TRBD2 aligns across 13 bases. CDR1 and CDR2 from the germline V gene are SEHNR and FQNEAQ (reference sequence). The CDR3 has 16 amino acids. Trimming cost V 7 bases and J 6 bases; bases outside gene matches: 12. CDR3 DNA: TGTGCCAGCACTCTATGGACTAGCGGGAGACCCTCCGAGCAGTACTTC. Translated: CASTLWTSGRPSEQYF.

At least ten counts were recorded for this clonotype. The genes are TRBV12-3 or TRBV12-4 and TRBJ1-5, with D uncertain. The V and J ends lost 1 base and 4 bases respectively, with 5 bases between them. CDR3 length: 13 residues. CDR3 nucleotide sequence: TGTGCCAGCAGTTTAGTCCCGAATCAGCCCCAGCATTTT. Translating gives CASSLVPNQPQHF.

This clonotype was seen ten or more times. This sequence joins TRBV20-1 and TRBJ1-4, with 9 bases identical to TRBD1. The trim removed 6 bases at V and 7 bases at J, leaving 9 bases unmatched. In germline, CDR1 is DFQATT, CDR2 SNEGSKA (reference sequence). The CDR3 runs 14 residues. The CDR3 region is CSATQGALSEKLFF. DNA for the CDR3: TGCAGTGCCACACAGGGGGCCCTCAGTGAAAAACTGTTTTTT.

This clonotype came up once. This chain links TRBV7-9 with TRBJ2-1; 14 nucleotides line up with TRBD2. Germline V gives CDR1 SEHNR, CDR2 FQNEAQ (reference sequence). V shed 5 bases, J shed 9 bases, and the junction held 12 bases outside the gene matches. The CDR3 runs to 17 residues. CDR3: CASSPTLGLAGVVEQFF. CDR3 nucleotides: TGTGCCAGCAGCCCCACCCTGGGACTAGCGGGAGTCGTTGAGCAGTTCTTC.

Ten or more counts support this clonotype. The chain recombines TRBV5-5 with TRBJ1-1; the D is unclear. The CDR3 length is 14 residues. Trimming cost V 2 bases and J 1 base, with 9 bases left between them. CDR1 and CDR2 from the germline V gene are SGHKS and YYEKEE (reference sequence). Here the CDR3 DNA reads TGTGCCAGCAGCTTCTCGGCAGGGAACACTGAAGCTTTCTTT. Translated, it gives CASSFSAGNTEAFF.

The table lists this clonotype with many counts. The genes are TRBV12-3 or TRBV12-4 and TRBJ2-6, with D possibly being TRBD1 (5 bases). The germline V and J ends were trimmed by 2 bases and 15 bases, with 8 bases remaining between them. This CDR3 contains 11 residues. DNA for the CDR3: TGTGCCAGCAGTTTACGACAGACCCTGACTTTC. Amino acids: CASSLRQTLTF.

This clonotype was seen a handful of times. The chain recombines TRBV2 with TRBJ2-7; 7 positions agree with TRBD1. This CDR3 spans 15 amino acids. Germline trimming cut 6 bases from V and 5 bases from J; bases unmatched to any gene: 13. Germline V gives CDR1 SNHLY, CDR2 FYNNEI. The CDR3 nucleotides are TGTGCCAGCAGAGGACGACAGGGCTGGGACGACGAGCAGTACTTC. Translated, it gives CASRGRQGWDDEQYF.

V gene TRBV19 combines with J gene TRBJ2-1; D remains ambiguous. There are 13 residues in the CDR3. In germline, CDR1 is LNHDA, CDR2 SQIVND (reference sequence). V was trimmed by 5 bases and J by 3 bases, leaving 8 bases between them. CDR3 sequence reads: CASSFGDYNEQFF. For the CDR3, the DNA is TGTGCCAGTAGTTTTGGGGACTACAATGAGCAGTTCTTC.

This clonotype was counted many times. The V gene is TRBV29-1, the J gene TRBJ2-5, with 8 bases matching TRBD2. Unmatched junction bases numbered 11, after V lost 5 bases and J lost 6 bases. The germline V gene has CDR1 SQVTM and CDR2 ANQGSEA. This CDR3 region has 14 residues. The CDR3 coding sequence is TGCAGCGTTATGGAAAGCGGGAGTGGTAAGACCCAGTACTTC. Its translation is CSVMESGSGKTQYF.